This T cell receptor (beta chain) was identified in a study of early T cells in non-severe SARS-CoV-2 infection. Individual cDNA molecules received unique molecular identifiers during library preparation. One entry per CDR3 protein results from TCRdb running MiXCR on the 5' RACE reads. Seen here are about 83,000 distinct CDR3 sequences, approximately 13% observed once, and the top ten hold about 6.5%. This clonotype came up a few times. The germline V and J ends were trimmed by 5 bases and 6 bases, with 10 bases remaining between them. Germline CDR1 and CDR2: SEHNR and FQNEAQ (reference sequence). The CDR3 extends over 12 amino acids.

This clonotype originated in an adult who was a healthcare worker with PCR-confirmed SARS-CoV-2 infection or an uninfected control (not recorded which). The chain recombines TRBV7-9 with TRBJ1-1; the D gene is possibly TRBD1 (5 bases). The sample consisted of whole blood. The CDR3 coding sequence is TGTGCCAGCAGCCCGTTAGGGGCTGAAGCTTTCTTT. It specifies CASSPLGAEAFF.